The sequence of this T cell receptor beta chain was determined in a study of T cells in Graves' hyperthyroidism and ophthalmopathy. Trimming took off 0 bases at V and 5 bases at J, with 8 bases between the two ends. The CDR3 totals 12 residues. CDR1 is GTSNPN, CDR2 SVGIG, per germline (reference sequence). This clonotype was recorded at least ten times. Antigen unknown. What was amplified from RNA transcripts were TCR beta CDR3 regions. In the first-round RT-PCR of the TCR CDR3, the HTBI primer set was used. Using its own MiXCR run on the multiplex PCR reads, TCRdb lists one record per CDR3 protein. The sample includes about 98,000 distinct CDR3 sequences, around 42% of them seen just once. Regarding the study as a whole: Also found in blood were most expanded thyroid clonotypes above 0.001.

The definition of stable Graves' hyperthyroidism was no ophthalmopathy progression within 18 months. This chain links TRBV30 with TRBJ2-7, with D possibly being TRBD1 (6 bases). Source material: peripheral blood or thyroid tissue (not recorded which). The sequence was collected from a woman aged 25 to 39 with Graves' hyperthyroidism. The CDR3 nucleotides read TGTGCCTGGAGTGTACAGGGTGACGAGCAGTACTTC. It codes for CAWSVQGDEQYF. Together with reference TRBV30 and TRBJ2-7, the CDR3 gives the full variable domain: SQTIHQWPATLVQPVGSPLSLECTVEGTSNPNLYWYRQAAGRGLQLLFYSVGIGQISSEVPQNLSASRPQDRQFILSSKKLLLSDSGFYLCAWSVQGDEQYFGPGTRLTVT.